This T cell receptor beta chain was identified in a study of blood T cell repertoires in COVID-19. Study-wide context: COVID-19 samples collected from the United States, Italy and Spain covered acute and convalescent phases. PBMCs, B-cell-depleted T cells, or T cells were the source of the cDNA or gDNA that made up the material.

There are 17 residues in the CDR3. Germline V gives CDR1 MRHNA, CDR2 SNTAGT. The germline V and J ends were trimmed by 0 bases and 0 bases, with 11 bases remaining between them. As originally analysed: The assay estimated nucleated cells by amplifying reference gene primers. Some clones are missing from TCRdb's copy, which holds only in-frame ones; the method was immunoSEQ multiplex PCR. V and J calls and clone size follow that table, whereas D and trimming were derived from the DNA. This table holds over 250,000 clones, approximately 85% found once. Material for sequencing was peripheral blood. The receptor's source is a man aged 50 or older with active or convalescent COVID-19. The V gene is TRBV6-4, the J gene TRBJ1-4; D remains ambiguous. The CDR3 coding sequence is TGTGCCAGCAGTGACTCGAAAGGGAGGGCAACTAATGAAAAACTGTTTTTT. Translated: CASSDSKGRATNEKLFF.